These 31 T cell receptor beta chains came from one sample sequenced in a study of T cells after yellow fever vaccination. TCRdb used MiXCR to reprocess the 5' RACE reads, holding one entry per CDR3 protein. The sample has 500,000 to 650,000 distinct CDR3 sequences; approximately 13% are singletons. The sample in question was PBMCs, obtained on the day of the yellow fever booster vaccination. The origin of the receptors is a man aged 30 to 39 who received the YFV17D yellow fever vaccine.

This clonotype was counted a few times. CDR3: CASSLAGQTNYGYTF. CDR3 DNA: TGTGCCAGCAGCTTAGCGGGACAGACTAACTATGGCTACACCTTC. The rearrangement links TRBV7-2 to TRBJ1-2; 7 bases are shared with TRBD1. The V gene's germline CDR1 is SGHTA and CDR2 FQGNSA. This CDR3 is 15 amino acids long. The ends lost 0 bases at V and 0 bases at J; junction bases unmatched: 1. The complete variable domain, with remaining parts taken from reference TRBV7-2 and TRBJ1-2, reads GAGVSQSPSNKVTEKGKDVELRCDPISGHTALYWYRQSLGQGLEFLIYFQGNSAPDKSGLPSDRFSAERTGGSVSTLTIQRTQQEDSAVYLCASSLAGQTNYGYTFGSGTRLTVV.

This clonotype was seen more than once but under ten times. The genes are TRBV7-9 and TRBJ1-2; D is uncertain. V lost 5 bases and J lost 2, with 15 bases in between. Germline V gives CDR1 SEHNR, CDR2 FQNEAQ (reference sequence). The CDR3 sequence is 15 residues long. The CDR3 loop is CASSPYTGNNYGYTF. As DNA, the CDR3 is TGTGCCAGCAGCCCCTACACGGGAAACAACTATGGCTACACCTTC.

Here the CDR3 reads CASSVGEGKSGNTIYF. CDR3 in DNA: TGTGCCAGCAGCGTAGGGGAGGGGAAGTCTGGAAACACCATATATTTT. V usage is TRBV9 and J usage is TRBJ1-3; the D gene is possibly TRBD1 (5 bases). This CDR3 has 16 amino acids. CDR1 and CDR2 (germline): SGDLS, YYNGEE. V was trimmed by 0 bases and J by 1 base, leaving 11 bases between them.

This clonotype has just a few counts. The chain joins TRBV7-2 to TRBJ2-2; the D gene is possibly TRBD1 (5 bases). CDR1 and CDR2 (germline): SGHTA, FQGNSA. The CDR3 length is 16 residues. V dropped 5 bases and J dropped 4 bases, with 17 bases sitting between them. The CDR3 nucleotides read TGTGCCAGCAGCGGAAGGGGCTCGCCGGGCACCGGGGAGCTGTTTTTT. The encoded protein is CASSGRGSPGTGELFF.

Written as DNA, the CDR3 is TGTGCCAGCAGCATCAGAGGGCTGTTTTTT. Translation gives CASSIRGLFF. The V call is TRBV5-6, the J call TRBJ1-4; D is unclear. V lost 4 bases and J 14 bases, leaving 9 bases between the germline ends. This CDR3 has 10 amino acids. Germline V gene data show CDR1 as SGHDT and CDR2 as YYEEEE.

The chain recombines TRBV29-1 with TRBJ1-4; perhaps TRBD1 as D (5 bases). Germline V gives CDR1 SQVTM, CDR2 ANQGSEA. The CDR3 length is 15 residues. Trimming pared 0 bases from V and 11 bases from J, leaving 19 bases between. CDR3 loop: CSVEDRTGRRGKLFF. For the CDR3, the DNA is TGCAGCGTTGAAGATCGAACGGGTCGTCGGGGGAAACTGTTTTTT. Looking up the rest from reference TRBV29-1 and TRBJ1-4 gives the full variable domain: SAVISQKPSRDICQRGTSLTIQCQVDSQVTMMFWYRQQPGQSLTLIATANQGSEATYESGFVIDKFPISRPNLTFSTLTVSNMSPEDSSIYLCSVEDRTGRRGKLFFGSGTQLSVL.

This chain joins TRBV10-3 and TRBJ2-2; D is tentatively TRBD1 or TRBD2 (5 bases each). V lost 3 bases to trimming and J lost 6 bases, with 14 bases between them. Germline values: CDR1 ENHRY, CDR2 SYGVKD. CDR3 length: 15 amino acids. CDR3 protein: CAISEWGINPGELFF. CDR3 DNA: TGTGCCATCAGTGAATGGGGGATTAACCCCGGGGAGCTGTTTTTT.

This chain joins TRBV5-1 and TRBJ2-7; D is possibly TRBD1 (6 bases). Trimming took off 0 bases at V and 7 bases at J, with 17 bases between the two ends. Germline loops: CDR1 SGHRS, CDR2 YFSETQ. The CDR3 consists of 15 residues. CDR3 amino acids: CASSLGPGVGEEQYF. CDR3 DNA sequence: TGCGCCAGCAGCTTGGGACCAGGGGTGGGAGAAGAGCAGTACTTC. Together with reference TRBV5-1 and TRBJ2-7, the CDR3 gives the full variable domain: KAGVTQTPRYLIKTRGQQVTLSCSPISGHRSVSWYQQTPGQGLQFLFEYFSETQRNKGNFPGRFSGRQFSNSRSEMNVSTLELGDSALYLCASSLGPGVGEEQYFGPGTRLTVT.

To note about this clonotype: One junction end disagrees with the germline gene, perhaps due to a read error. CDR3 in DNA: TGTGCCAGCAGCGCTGGACAGGAGGGCAGGGTCATCTTC. Translation: CASSAGQEGRVIF. The chain joins TRBV2 to TRBJ1-2, with 7 bases that match TRBD1. Germline V gene data show CDR1 as SNHLY and CDR2 as FYNNEI. The CDR3 loop spans 13 amino acids.

The sample holds a few counts of this clonotype. The chain uses TRBV7-2 and TRBJ2-2; D is unclear. The CDR3 has 12 amino acids. The germline V and J ends were trimmed by 4 bases and 6 bases, with 6 bases remaining between them. Germline assignment: CDR1 SGHTA and CDR2 FQGNSA. The CDR3 here is CASSWPAGELFF. The CDR3, as DNA: TGTGCCAGCAGCTGGCCGGCCGGGGAGCTGTTTTTT.

This clonotype was observed a few times. The chain uses TRBV29-1 and TRBJ1-4; D is ambiguous. This CDR3 has 12 amino acids. Germline loops: CDR1 SQVTM, CDR2 ANQGSEA. Between the trimmed V and J ends, which lost 1 base and 8 bases, there was a span of 8 bases. CDR3 DNA sequence: TGCAGCGTTGAAGGTGATCGGGAAAAACTGTTTTTT. This gives the protein CSVEGDREKLFF.

This clonotype has just a few counts. The genes are TRBV11-2 and TRBJ2-7; TRBD1 matches at 7 bases. The CDR3 length is 13 residues. Trimming cost V 10 bases and J 3 bases; bases outside gene matches: 9. Per the germline V gene, CDR1 is SGHAT and CDR2 is FQNNGV. The CDR3 sequence: CATTGTDDYEQYF. CDR3 bases: TGTGCCACCACCGGGACAGACGACTACGAGCAGTACTTC.

Here the CDR3 DNA reads TGTGCCAGCAGCTCACAGGGGTCTTTCAATGAGCAGTTCTTC. It codes for CASSSQGSFNEQFF. The gene calls are TRBV7-7 and TRBJ2-1, with 7 bases matching TRBD1. V was clipped by 4 bases and J by 6 bases; unmatched bases: 6. The CDR3 loop spans 14 amino acids. CDR1 SSHAT and CDR2 FNYEAQ come from the germline V gene (reference sequence). The complete variable domain, with remaining parts taken from reference TRBV7-7 and TRBJ2-1, reads GAGVSQSPRYKVTKRGQDVTLRCDPISSHATLYWYQQALGQGPEFLTYFNYEAQPDKSGLPSDRFSAERPEGSISTLTIQRTEQRDSAMYRCASSSQGSFNEQFFGPGTRLTVL.

CDR3 coding DNA: TGTGCCAGCAGTTTCTTTCCGAACACTGAAGCTTTCTTT. Residues: CASSFFPNTEAFF. The chain has TRBV27 and TRBJ1-1; D remains unclear. Trimming removed 3 bases from V and 1 base from J, with 6 bases in between. The CDR3 consists of 13 residues. Germline V gives CDR1 MNHEY, CDR2 SMNVEV (reference sequence).

This clonotype has more than one count but fewer than ten. The chain recombines TRBV10-2 with TRBJ2-1; D may be TRBD1 or TRBD2 (5 bases each). Trimming left V 6 bases short and J 4 bases short, with 16 bases between. Per germline, CDR1 WSHSY and CDR2 SAAADI. The CDR3 extends over 15 amino acids. The CDR3 DNA reads as TGCGCCAGCAGGCGGACACAAGGACTTTACAATGAGCAGTTCTTC. Its translation is CASRRTQGLYNEQFF.

This chain connects TRBV19 to TRBJ2-6, with no clear D. In germline, CDR1 is LNHDA, CDR2 SQIVND (reference sequence). This CDR3 spans 16 amino acids. Trimming cost V 5 bases and J 4 bases, with 15 bases left between them. In DNA, the CDR3 is TGTGCCAGTAGTGTGACAAGGGCTCGCGGGGCCAACGTCCTGACTTTC. Encoded protein: CASSVTRARGANVLTF.

This chain connects TRBV20-1 to TRBJ1-1; D is possibly TRBD1 (6 bases). CDR1 DFQATT and CDR2 SNEGSKA come from the germline V gene (reference sequence). V dropped 5 bases and J dropped 4 bases, with 14 bases sitting between them. This CDR3 has 13 residues. The CDR3 sequence: CSALSDRATEAFF. For the CDR3, the DNA is TGCAGTGCTCTGTCGGACAGAGCCACTGAAGCTTTCTTT.

This clonotype was counted a few times. The chain is built from TRBV7-6 and TRBJ2-7; weak D call: TRBD1 (6 bases). V was clipped by 0 bases and J by 2 bases, with 11 bases between them. Germline CDR1 reads SGHVS; CDR2 reads FNYEAQ. This CDR3 comprises 15 residues. The CDR3 sequence is CASSLAGAGAYEQYF. The CDR3 DNA is TGTGCCAGCAGCTTAGCCGGGGCAGGGGCCTACGAGCAGTACTTC.

This clonotype turned up a few times. The rearrangement joins TRBV6-2 or TRBV6-3 to TRBJ2-7, with D unclear. Germline V lookup: CDR1 MNHEY, CDR2 SVGEGT. V shed 2 bases and J shed 5 bases, with 19 bases lying between them. This CDR3 contains 16 residues. CDR3 residues: CASSYPSLAVLDEQYF. The CDR3 DNA follows: TGTGCCAGCAGTTACCCATCCCTGGCAGTTCTCGACGAGCAGTACTTC.

Ten or more counts support this clonotype. The V gene is TRBV18, the J gene TRBJ2-7; D call uncertain. Germline V gene data show CDR1 as KGHSH and CDR2 as LQKENI. Trimming stripped 0 bases from V and 6 bases from J, with 6 bases between. The CDR3 runs 12 residues. The CDR3 spells CASSPPGSEQYF. For the CDR3, the DNA is TGTGCCAGCTCACCACCAGGGTCCGAGCAGTACTTC.

This clonotype has just a few counts. The rearrangement uses TRBV20-1 and TRBJ2-7; the match to TRBD2 covers 16 bases. Germline V CDR1 and CDR2: DFQATT, SNEGSKA (reference sequence). Unmatched junction bases numbered 12, after V lost 6 bases and J lost 4 bases. The CDR3 sequence is 17 residues long. For the CDR3, the DNA is TGCAGTGCGCTACCCCATCCGGGACTAGCGGGAGGGTACGAGCAGTACTTC. It codes for CSALPHPGLAGGYEQYF.

The rearrangement uses TRBV5-1 and TRBJ2-1, with 12 bases aligning to TRBD2. This CDR3 is 20 amino acids long. V dropped 0 bases and J dropped 1; count of bases not matched to a gene: 11. Germline V gene sequence: CDR1 SGHRS, CDR2 YFSETQ. The CDR3 DNA is TGCGCCAGCAGCTTGGCGAGCACTAGCGGGAGGACGAGGTCCTACAATGAGCAGTTCTTC. Translating it yields CASSLASTSGRTRSYNEQFF.

The genes are TRBV5-6 and TRBJ2-2, with 7 positions matching TRBD2. V lost 4 bases and J lost 7; bases outside the gene matches: 13. Germline CDR1 is SGHDT and CDR2 is YYEEEE. This CDR3 is built from 16 residues. This CDR3 reads CASSARLAGGNGELFF. The CDR3 DNA follows: TGTGCCAGCAGCGCCCGACTAGCTGGGGGGAACGGGGAGCTGTTTTTT. Full variable domain (outside the CDR3, taken from reference TRBV5-6 and TRBJ2-2): DAGVTQSPTHLIKTRGQQVTLRCSPKSGHDTVSWYQQALGQGPQFIFQYYEEEERQRGNFPDRFSGHQFPNYSSELNVNALLLGDSALYLCASSARLAGGNGELFFGEGSRLTVL.

This clonotype came up a few times. The genes are TRBV20-1 and TRBJ2-7, with 7 bases aligning to TRBD2. The germline CDR1 and CDR2 sequences are DFQATT and SNEGSKA (reference sequence). The V and J ends lost 4 bases and 4 bases, in that order; junction bases with no gene match: 10. CDR3 length equals 14 residues. The CDR3 here is CSATTSVLGYEQYF. CDR3 nucleotides: TGCAGTGCTACTACTAGCGTTTTGGGGTACGAGCAGTACTTC.

This clonotype was seen more than once but under ten times. This chain uses TRBV3-1 with TRBJ2-7, with 7 nucleotides matching TRBD2. The CDR3 spans 15 residues. V dropped 3 bases and J dropped 6; count of bases not matched to a gene: 11. Germline V gene sequence: CDR1 LGHDT, CDR2 YNNKEL (reference sequence). The CDR3 nucleotides are TGTGCCAGCAGCCAGCAGCTAGCGGCCCTCGGCGAGCAGTACTTC. It specifies CASSQQLAALGEQYF.

This sequence joins TRBV6-2 or TRBV6-3 and TRBJ2-7; the D is unclear. CDR1 is MNHEY and CDR2 is SVGEGT in the germline V gene. The CDR3 is 12 amino acids. Trimming cost V 6 bases and J 7 bases, with 13 bases left between them. CDR3 amino acids: CASSPTPREQYF. The CDR3 DNA follows: TGTGCCAGCAGCCCCACCCCCAGGGAGCAGTACTTC.

This clonotype was counted only a few times. V usage is TRBV3-1 and J usage is TRBJ2-7; 7 nucleotides line up with TRBD2. CDR1 and CDR2 (germline): LGHDT, YNNKEL (reference sequence). CDR3 size: 14 residues. V lost 3 bases, J lost 5 bases, and 7 bases stayed unmatched. The DNA for the CDR3 is TGTGCCAGCAGCCAGGGCGGGAGCAGTCACGAGCAGTACTTC. Amino acids: CASSQGGSSHEQYF.

This chain uses TRBV20-1 with TRBJ2-2; D is unclear. Germline assignment: CDR1 DFQATT and CDR2 SNEGSKA (reference sequence). V dropped 6 bases and J dropped 5 bases, with 13 bases sitting between them. This CDR3 is built from 13 residues. The CDR3 loop reads CSASWGRTGELFF. In DNA form, the CDR3 reads TGCAGTGCCAGCTGGGGTCGGACCGGGGAGCTGTTTTTT.

This chain connects TRBV5-1 to TRBJ1-2; TRBD1 aligns across 7 bases. This CDR3 contains 14 residues. In germline, CDR1 is SGHRS, CDR2 YFSETQ. Trimming took 2 bases from V and 5 from J; bases not matched to a gene: 6. The CDR3 coding sequence is TGCGCCAGCAGCTTCTCACAGGGGCCATATGGCTACACCTTC. It yields the protein CASSFSQGPYGYTF.

This clonotype was observed a few times. The J gene is TRBJ1-5, the V gene TRBV6-2 or TRBV6-3; D is unresolved. V shed 0 bases and J shed 7 bases, with 7 bases lying between them. The CDR3 is 13 amino acids. Germline V gene lookup returns CDR1 MNHEY and CDR2 SVGEGT. CDR3 loop: CASSYSLRQPQHF. DNA of the CDR3: TGTGCCAGCAGTTACTCTCTACGCCAGCCCCAGCATTTT.

The chain employs TRBV6-1 and TRBJ2-7; D gene uncertain. Trimming removed 6 bases at V and 6 bases at J, with 15 bases between. This CDR3 contains 13 residues. Looked up from germline, CDR1 is MNHNS and CDR2 is SASEGT. The CDR3 sequence: CASSLRRQLEQYF. In DNA form, the CDR3 reads TGTGCCAGCAGCCTTCGACGGCAGCTCGAGCAGTACTTC.